Detailed here is one TCR beta chain. Individuals aged about 18 to 89 years were recruited from 20 to 25 US areas. The data were obtained in a study of blood T cell repertoires in COVID-19. This table comes from immunoSEQ multiplex PCR, and its TCRdb copy is limited to in-frame clones, with some not included. The repertoire holds 250,000 or so clones, with approximately 84% as singletons. The V end lost 5 bases, the J end lost 8 bases, and 14 bases lay between the germline ends. CDR3 length equals 14 residues. Germline values: CDR1 SGHKS, CDR2 YYEKEE (reference sequence). This chain joins TRBV5-5 and TRBJ1-6; a weak D match, TRBD1 (5 bases). Sample: PBMCs or T cells enriched from blood (not recorded which). The clonotype originates from a man aged 55 to 70 who had recovered from COVID-19. DNA of the CDR3: TGTGCCAGCAGTTTCCGGGACTGGGATTCACCCCTCCACTTT. This translates into CASSFRDWDSPLHF.